This T cell receptor (beta chain) was captured in a study of blood T cells in healthy people across ages. Points from the study as a whole: Age brought a roughly linear fall in TCR beta diversity measured per million T cells.

This clonotype was counted a few times. Its antigen is not identified. Germline V gene sequence: CDR1 LGHDT, CDR2 YNNKEL (reference sequence). The CDR3 has 15 amino acids. The V segment lost 4 bases and the J segment 7 bases; nucleotides outside the gene matches: 9. A second PCR of roughly 7 to 11 cycles used a sample-barcoded 5' primer and a J-beta primer mix. Each CDR3 protein is one row after TCRdb ran MiXCR on the 5' RACE reads. The table records roughly 1.6 million distinct CDR3 sequences, about 32% of them present only once. The specimen sequenced was blood. The sequence was collected from a woman aged 25 to 39 in good health. The chain joins TRBV3-1 to TRBJ2-1; the match to TRBD2 covers 8 bases. Here the CDR3 DNA reads TGTGCCAGCAGCCGAGCTAGCGGGCCAGGTAATGAGCAGTTCTTC. Its protein product is CASSRASGPGNEQFF.